This T cell receptor beta chain is drawn from a study of T cell responses to AZD1222 COVID-19 vaccine. Study-wide context: Second doses at about 4 or about 12 weeks were pooled.

The CDR3 runs 15 residues. V was shortened by 3 bases and J by 4 bases, with 14 bases between the two germline ends. The germline V gene has CDR1 SGHDT and CDR2 YYEEEE. On this clone: What it binds is unknown.

Findings and caveats of the study: In a largely white British group with more females than males, clonal diversity was possibly underestimated. All repertoire sampling was performed exclusively after the peak T cell response.

The table came from immunoSEQ multiplex PCR; TCRdb's copy has only in-frame clones and leaves some out. This sample has 66,000 or so clones; over 75% occur once, and the top ten carry 15% to 20%. This specimen was peripheral blood, taken on day 0 of AZD1222 vaccination. The rearrangement uses TRBV5-6 and TRBJ2-1; TRBD2 is a possible D gene (5 bases). This sequence was found in an adult in good health. For the CDR3, the DNA is TGTGCCAGCAGCTGGGCCCCGGGGATGTACAATGAGCAGTTCTTC. Translation: CASSWAPGMYNEQFF.